A selection of T cell receptor beta chains follows, all from one sample in a study of blood T cell repertoires in COVID-19. Libraries were prepared by immunoSEQ multiplex PCR; TCRdb keeps only in-frame clonotypes and omits some of them. The repertoire includes about 250,000 clones, roughly 90% of them detected once, and 0.94% sits in the top ten. Sequences were obtained from peripheral blood. The source is a woman in her thirties or forties who had recovered from COVID-19. Each CDR3 is given with its conserved first and last residue. The order of the fields is V gene, J gene, D gene, CDR3 protein, CDR3 DNA. The D gene is left open where the match is weak.

V: TRBV5-1
J: TRBJ1-3
D: NA
CDR3: CASSSGQGNTIYF
DNA: TGCGCCAGCAGCTCCGGACAGGGAAACACCATATATTTT

V: TRBV14
J: TRBJ2-3
D: NA
CDR3: CASSQALATEADTQYF
DNA: TGTGCCAGCAGCCAAGCGCTAGCAACGGAAGCAGATACGCAGTATTTT

V: TRBV10-1
J: TRBJ2-5
D: NA
CDR3: CASSESAGNKGQETQYF
DNA: TGCGCCAGCAGTGAGTCGGCGGGGAACAAGGGCCAAGAGACCCAGTACTTC

V: TRBV23-1
J: TRBJ2-1
D: TRBD1
CDR3: CASSRSIVVTGENNEQFF
DNA: TGCGCCAGCAGTCGATCAATCGTAGTCACAGGGGAAAACAATGAGCAGTTCTTC

V: TRBV5-4
J: TRBJ2-5
D: TRBD2
CDR3: CASSLTGGTETQYF
DNA: TGTGCCAGCAGCTTGACGGGGGGGACAGAGACCCAGTACTTC

V: TRBV7-3
J: TRBJ2-1
D: TRBD2
CDR3: CASSLGTSGRELAFF
DNA: TGTGCCAGCAGCTTAGGGACTAGCGGGAGGGAGCTTGCGTTCTTC

V: TRBV6-1
J: TRBJ2-1
D: TRBD1
CDR3: CASSEGRDRIYNEQFF
DNA: TGTGCCAGCAGTGAAGGCCGGGACAGGATTTACAATGAGCAGTTCTTC

V: TRBV5-8
J: TRBJ2-2
D: TRBD2
CDR3: CASSFRGTSGITGELFF
DNA: TGTGCCAGCAGCTTCCGCGGGACTAGCGGGATAACCGGGGAGCTGTTTTTT

V: TRBV25-1
J: TRBJ2-5
D: TRBD1
CDR3: CASSEYKGTGIHETQYF
DNA: TGTGCCAGCAGTGAATATAAAGGGACAGGGATCCACGAGACCCAGTACTTC

V: TRBV10-3
J: TRBJ2-5
D: NA
CDR3: CAIRGYGDEETQYF
DNA: TGTGCCATCAGGGGATACGGGGATGAGGAGACCCAGTACTTC

V: TRBV6-6
J: TRBJ2-1
D: TRBD2
CDR3: CASSLRGGLAGGKDNEQFF
DNA: TGTGCCAGCAGTCTGAGGGGGGGACTAGCGGGAGGGAAGGACAATGAGCAGTTCTTC

V: TRBV29-1
J: TRBJ2-3
D: NA
CDR3: CSGLTGEADTQYF
DNA: TGCAGCGGATTAACAGGGGAGGCAGATACGCAGTATTTT

V: TRBV6-1
J: TRBJ2-3
D: TRBD2
CDR3: CASSESVAGANGDTQYF
DNA: TGTGCCAGCAGTGAATCGGTAGCGGGAGCGAACGGGGATACGCAGTATTTT

V: TRBV4-1
J: TRBJ1-1
D: TRBD1
CDR3: CASSEDRGQNTEAFF
DNA: TGCGCCAGCAGCGAGGACAGGGGACAGAACACTGAAGCTTTCTTT